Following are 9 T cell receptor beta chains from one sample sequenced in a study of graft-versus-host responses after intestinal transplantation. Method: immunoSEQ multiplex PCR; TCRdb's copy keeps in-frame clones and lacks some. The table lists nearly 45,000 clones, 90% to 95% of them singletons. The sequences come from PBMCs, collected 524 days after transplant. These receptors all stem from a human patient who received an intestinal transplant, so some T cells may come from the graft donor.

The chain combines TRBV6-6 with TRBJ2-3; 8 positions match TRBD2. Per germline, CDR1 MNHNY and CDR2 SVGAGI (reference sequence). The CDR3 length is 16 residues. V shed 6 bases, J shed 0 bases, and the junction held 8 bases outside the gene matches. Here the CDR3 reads CASSPLAGVSTDTQYF. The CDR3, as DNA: TGTGCCAGCAGCCCCCTAGCGGGTGTTAGCACAGATACGCAGTATTTT.

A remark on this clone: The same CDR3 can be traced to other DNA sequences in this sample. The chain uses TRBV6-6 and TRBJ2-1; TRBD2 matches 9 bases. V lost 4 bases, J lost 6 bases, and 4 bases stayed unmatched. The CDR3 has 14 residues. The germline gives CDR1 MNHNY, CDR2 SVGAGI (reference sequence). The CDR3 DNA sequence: TGTGCCAGCAGTTTAGCGGGGGTGGGCAATGAGCAGTTCTTC. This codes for CASSLAGVGNEQFF.

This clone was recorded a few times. The CDR3, as DNA: TGCGCCAGCAGCCCAACTAGTTACAATGAGCAGTTCTTC. Amino acid sequence: CASSPTSYNEQFF. J is TRBJ2-1 and V is TRBV5-1, with D perhaps matching TRBD2 (5 bases). Germline assignment: CDR1 SGHRS and CDR2 YFSETQ. Trimming stripped 4 bases from V and 4 bases from J, with 9 bases between. This CDR3 contains 13 residues.

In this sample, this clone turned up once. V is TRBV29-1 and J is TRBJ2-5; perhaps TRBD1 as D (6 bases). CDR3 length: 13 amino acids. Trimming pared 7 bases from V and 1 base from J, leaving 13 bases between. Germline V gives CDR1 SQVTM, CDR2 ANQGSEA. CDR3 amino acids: CSATTDSQETQYF. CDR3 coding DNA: TGCAGCGCTACTACGGACAGCCAAGAGACCCAGTACTTC.

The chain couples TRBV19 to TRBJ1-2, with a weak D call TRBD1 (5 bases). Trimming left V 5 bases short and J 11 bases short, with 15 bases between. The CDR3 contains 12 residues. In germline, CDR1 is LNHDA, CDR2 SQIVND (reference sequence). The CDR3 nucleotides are TGTGCCAGTAGTCCGTACCAGGGAAGATACACCTTC. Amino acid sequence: CASSPYQGRYTF.

In nucleotides, the CDR3 is TGTGCCAGTAACCAGCAGGGAAGCTACGAGCAGTACTTC. This sequence encodes CASNQQGSYEQYF. The rearrangement uses TRBV19 and TRBJ2-7, with TRBD1 as a possible D gene (5 bases). CDR1 LNHDA and CDR2 SQIVND come from the germline V gene (reference sequence). Deletions cut 7 bases from V and 3 bases from J, with 13 bases between. The CDR3 sequence is 13 residues long.

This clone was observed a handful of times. CDR3 DNA: TGTGCCAGCTCAACAGGGAACACTGAAGCTTTCTTT. It codes for CASSTGNTEAFF. The V and J genes are TRBV18 and TRBJ1-1; D is possibly TRBD1 (5 bases). V was shortened by 5 bases and J by 1 base, with 5 bases between the two germline ends. In germline, CDR1 is KGHSH, CDR2 LQKENI. The CDR3 extends over 12 amino acids.

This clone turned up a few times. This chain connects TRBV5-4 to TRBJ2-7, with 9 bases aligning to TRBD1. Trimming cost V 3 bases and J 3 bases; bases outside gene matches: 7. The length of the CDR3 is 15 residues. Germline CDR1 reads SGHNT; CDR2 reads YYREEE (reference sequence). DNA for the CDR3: TGTGCCAGCAGCTCAAAAATGGGACAGGGCTACGAGCAGTACTTC. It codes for CASSSKMGQGYEQYF.

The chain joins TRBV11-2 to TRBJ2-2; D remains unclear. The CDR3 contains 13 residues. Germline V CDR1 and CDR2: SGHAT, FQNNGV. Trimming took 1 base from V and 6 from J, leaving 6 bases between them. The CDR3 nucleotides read TGTGCCAGCAGCTTAGCTGGCGCCGGGGAGCTGTTTTTT. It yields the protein CASSLAGAGELFF. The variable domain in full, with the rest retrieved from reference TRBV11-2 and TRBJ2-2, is EAGVAQSPRYKIIEKRQSVAFWCNPISGHATLYWYQQILGQGPKLLIQFQNNGVVDDSQLPKDRFSAERLKGVDSTLKIQPAKLEDSAVYLCASSLAGAGELFFGEGSRLTVL.